This T cell receptor beta chain is from a study of human T cells and chemical hapten exposure. Study details: Patches that contained 0.01% DPC were applied to the upper back and read at 6 days.

Findings of the study overall: There was alopecia in the donors, so their immune response may differ from that of healthy people.

The CDR3 spans 15 residues. V was pared by 4 bases and J by 1 base, with 12 bases between. CDR1 LGHDT and CDR2 YNNKEL come from the germline V gene (reference sequence). In the original processing: Sample TCR counts, which ranged from about 23,224 to 750,000, had a median of 95,638. MiXCR, run by TCRdb on the RACE reads, gives a single entry per CDR3 protein. The V and J calls were determined by TCRdb, not by the authors. In the table there are 340,000 or so distinct CDR3 sequences, around 7% of which are singletons. Time point described: patch test 1, 2 weeks after DPC sensitization. Described treatment: therapeutic diphenylcyclopropenone sensitization with weekly scalp DPC. Staff drew blood before applying each patch test. On this clonotype itself: The antigen is not known.

The chain carries TRBV3-1 and TRBJ2-3; D unclear. The starting material was whole blood, obtained in connection with sensitization to the hapten diphenylcyclopropenone (DPC). The receptor comes from a woman between 18 and 29 years old with alopecia areata. Some clones in this sample may be carry-over from other donors' samples. The CDR3 protein is CASSPIGRRTDTQYF. CDR3 DNA: TGTGCCAGCAGCCCTATCGGTCGACGCACAGATACGCAGTATTTT.